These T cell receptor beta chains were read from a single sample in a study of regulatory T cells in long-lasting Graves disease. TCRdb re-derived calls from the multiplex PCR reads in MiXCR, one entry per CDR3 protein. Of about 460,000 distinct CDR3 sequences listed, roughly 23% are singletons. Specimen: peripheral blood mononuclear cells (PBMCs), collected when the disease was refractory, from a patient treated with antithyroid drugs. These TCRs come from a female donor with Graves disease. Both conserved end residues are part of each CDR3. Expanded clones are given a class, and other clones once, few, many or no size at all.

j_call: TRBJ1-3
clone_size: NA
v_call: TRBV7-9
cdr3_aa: CASSFSPLSQPKARNTIYF

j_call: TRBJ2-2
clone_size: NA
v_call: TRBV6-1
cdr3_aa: CASSITGPSWGELFF

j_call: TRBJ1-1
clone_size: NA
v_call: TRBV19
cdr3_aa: CASSVHRGRSTEAFF

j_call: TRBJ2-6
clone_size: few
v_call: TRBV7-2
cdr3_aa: CASSRTGTGANVLTF

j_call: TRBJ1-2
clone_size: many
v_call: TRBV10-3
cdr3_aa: CAISTQSGERDGYTF

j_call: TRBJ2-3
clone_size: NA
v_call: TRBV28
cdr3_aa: CASSWVTRTDTQYF

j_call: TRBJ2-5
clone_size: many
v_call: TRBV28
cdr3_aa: CASSPTSGRGQETQYF

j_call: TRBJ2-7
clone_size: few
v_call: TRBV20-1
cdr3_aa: CSARDGSGSREQYF

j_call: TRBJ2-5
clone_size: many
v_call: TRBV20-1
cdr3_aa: CSAVQGRETQYF

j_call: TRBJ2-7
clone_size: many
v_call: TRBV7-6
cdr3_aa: CASSATGQDSYEQYF

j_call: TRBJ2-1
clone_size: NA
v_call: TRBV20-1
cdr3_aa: CSAGGHSYNEQFF

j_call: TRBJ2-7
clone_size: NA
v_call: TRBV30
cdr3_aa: CAWKLSSYEQYF

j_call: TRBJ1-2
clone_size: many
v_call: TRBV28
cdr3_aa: CASGWVGSYGYTF

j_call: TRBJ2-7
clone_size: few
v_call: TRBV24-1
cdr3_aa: CATSDGRSYEQYF

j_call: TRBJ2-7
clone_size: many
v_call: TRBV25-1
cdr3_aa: CASSEYVASYEQYF

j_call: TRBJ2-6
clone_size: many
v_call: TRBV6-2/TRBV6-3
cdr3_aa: CASSSLGPPGANVLTF

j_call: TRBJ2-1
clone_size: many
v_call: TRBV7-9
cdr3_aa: CASSPGGTGGNEQFF

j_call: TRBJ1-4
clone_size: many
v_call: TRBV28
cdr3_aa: CASSLVVVGEKLFF

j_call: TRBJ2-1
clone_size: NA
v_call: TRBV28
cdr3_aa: CASSPPGQGYNEQFF

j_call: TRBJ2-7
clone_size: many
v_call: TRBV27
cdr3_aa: CASSLSYRTGDHEQYF

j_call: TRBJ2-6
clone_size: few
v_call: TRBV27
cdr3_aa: CASAFRPFSGANVLTF

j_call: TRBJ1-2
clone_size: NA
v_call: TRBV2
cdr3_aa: CASSGVRNANYGYTF

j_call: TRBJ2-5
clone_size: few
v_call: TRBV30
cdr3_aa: CAWNLAAETQYF

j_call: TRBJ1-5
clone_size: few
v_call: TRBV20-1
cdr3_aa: CSASGSPPNQPQHF

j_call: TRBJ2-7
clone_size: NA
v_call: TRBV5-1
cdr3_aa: CASSLAGRAGDEQYF

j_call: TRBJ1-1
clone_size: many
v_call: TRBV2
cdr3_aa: CASSDLGGVMNTEAFF

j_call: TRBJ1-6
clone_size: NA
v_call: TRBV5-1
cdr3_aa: CASSTGTVNSPLHF

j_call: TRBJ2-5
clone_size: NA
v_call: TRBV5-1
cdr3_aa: CASSFQPGHFQETQYF

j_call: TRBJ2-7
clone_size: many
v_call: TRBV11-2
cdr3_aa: CASSRGTSGGVYEQYF

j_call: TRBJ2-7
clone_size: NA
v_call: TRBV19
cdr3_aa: CASSTGQGMNEQYF

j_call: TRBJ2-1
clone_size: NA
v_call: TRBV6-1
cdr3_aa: CASKLQGGSYNEQFF

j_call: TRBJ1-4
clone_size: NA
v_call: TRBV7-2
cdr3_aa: CASSQWANEKLFF

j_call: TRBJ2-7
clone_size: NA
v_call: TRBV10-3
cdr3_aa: CAISGTGGVYEQYF

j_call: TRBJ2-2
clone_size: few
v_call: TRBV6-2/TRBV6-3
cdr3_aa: CASRLAGSRTGELFF

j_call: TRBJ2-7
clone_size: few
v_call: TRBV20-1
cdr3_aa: CSAIPYDRGSYEQYF

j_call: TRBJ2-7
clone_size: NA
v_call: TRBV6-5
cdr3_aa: CASSYVGGSYEQYF

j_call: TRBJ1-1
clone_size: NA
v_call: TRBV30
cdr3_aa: CAWSPLDESEAFF

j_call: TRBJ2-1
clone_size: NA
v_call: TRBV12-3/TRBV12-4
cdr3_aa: CASSFPSIFDGGHTEQFF

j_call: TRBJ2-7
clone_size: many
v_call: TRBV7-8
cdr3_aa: CASSLSRDRGTYEQYF

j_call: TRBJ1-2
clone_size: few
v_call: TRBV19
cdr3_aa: CASRGYRGANYGYTF

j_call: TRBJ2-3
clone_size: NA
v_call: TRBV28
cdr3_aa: CASSSPSGGSTDTQYF

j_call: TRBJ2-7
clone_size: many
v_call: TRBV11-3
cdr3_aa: CASSLEGGFGYEQYF

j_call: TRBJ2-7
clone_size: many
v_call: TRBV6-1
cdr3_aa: CASTLQPRQEQYF

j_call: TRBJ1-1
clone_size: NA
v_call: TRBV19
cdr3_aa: CASSLFKDTEAFF

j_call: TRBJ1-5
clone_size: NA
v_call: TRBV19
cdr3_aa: CASSIMAGASNQPQHF

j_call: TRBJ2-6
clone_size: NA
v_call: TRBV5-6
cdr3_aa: CASRGGGQVLSGANVLTF

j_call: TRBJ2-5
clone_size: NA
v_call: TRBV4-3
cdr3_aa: CASSQGRVSETQYF

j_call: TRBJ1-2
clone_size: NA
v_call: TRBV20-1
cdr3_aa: CSAQVQGDYGYTF

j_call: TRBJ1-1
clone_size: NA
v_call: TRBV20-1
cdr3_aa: CSARDFLRGDTEAFF

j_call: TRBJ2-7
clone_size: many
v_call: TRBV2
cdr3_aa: CASSGFGPISYEQYF

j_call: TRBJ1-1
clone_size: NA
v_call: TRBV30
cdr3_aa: CAWSGQTTEAFF

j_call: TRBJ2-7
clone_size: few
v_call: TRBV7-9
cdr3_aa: CASSQLTDGKPYEQYF

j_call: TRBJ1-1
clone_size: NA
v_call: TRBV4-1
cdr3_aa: CASSNPQKVPEAFF

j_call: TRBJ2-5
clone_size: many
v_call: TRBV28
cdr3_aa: CAGSGHQQETQYF